A single sample gave rise to the 32 T cell receptor beta chains below, sequenced in a study of cytomegalovirus exposure and HLA in healthy donors. The PCR was carried out with 60 Vbeta primers and 13 Jbeta primers. TCRdb's copy holds only in-frame clones and misses some; the assay was immunoSEQ multiplex PCR. This table has around 150,000 clones, roughly 79% appearing once. The source material was PBMCs. The receptors shown here come from a male donor in good health and CMV-seronegative.

In its sample, this clone was seen once. This chain links TRBV5-4 with TRBJ1-1; D call uncertain. The length of the CDR3 is 14 residues. Germline CDR1 and CDR2: SGHNT and YYREEE (reference sequence). The ends were cut back, 0 bases at V and 1 base at J, with 7 bases in the middle. The CDR3 loop is CASSLAGWNTEAFF. CDR3 in DNA: TGTGCCAGCAGCTTGGCGGGGTGGAACACTGAAGCTTTCTTT.

V and J are TRBV4-3 and TRBJ2-2, with D maybe TRBD1 (5 bases). CDR3 length: 15 amino acids. V gave up 4 bases and J gave up 1 base, with 10 bases separating them. Germline V gene data show CDR1 as LGHNA and CDR2 as YSLEER. Here the CDR3 reads CASSPHDRNTGELFF. The CDR3 DNA sequence: TGCGCCAGCAGCCCTCACGACAGGAACACCGGGGAGCTGTTTTTT.

This clone was counted only a few times. The rearrangement links TRBV6-1 to TRBJ2-2; TRBD1 matches 9 bases. The CDR3 loop spans 15 amino acids. CDR1 MNHNS and CDR2 SASEGT come from the germline V gene. Germline trimming cut 10 bases from V and 3 bases from J; bases unmatched to any gene: 9. The CDR3 sequence: CATSKGDRDTGELFF. CDR3 nucleotide sequence: TGTGCCACCTCGAAGGGGGACAGGGACACCGGGGAGCTGTTTTTT.

J is TRBJ1-1 and V is TRBV29-1; TRBD1 agrees at 8 bases. This CDR3 contains 12 residues. The J segment lost 1 base and the V segment lost 7 bases, leaving 2 bases of the junction unmatched. Looked up from germline, CDR1 is SQVTM and CDR2 is ANQGSEA. The CDR3 coding sequence is TGCAGCGCCGGGACAGGGAACACTGAAGCTTTCTTT. Translation: CSAGTGNTEAFF.

The CDR3, as DNA: TGTGCCAGTGCCACAAGGGACATGGCGGGCACTGAAGCTTTCTTT. Protein sequence: CASATRDMAGTEAFF. V usage is TRBV19 and J usage is TRBJ1-1; D is perhaps TRBD1 (6 bases). CDR3 length: 15 residues. Germline V CDR1 and CDR2: LNHDA, SQIVND (reference sequence). Trimming took off 8 bases at V and 4 bases at J, with 20 bases between the two ends.

This clone was found a few times. The chain recombines TRBV6-5 with TRBJ1-5, with D tentatively TRBD1 (5 bases). This CDR3 is 15 amino acids long. The V end was cut by 5 bases, the J end by 1 base, with 12 bases between. Germline V lookup: CDR1 MNHEY, CDR2 SVGAGI. The CDR3, as DNA: TGTGCCAGCAGTCCACAGGCGGGGAGCAATCAGCCCCAGCATTTT. Amino acids: CASSPQAGSNQPQHF.

This clone was found a few times. The genes are TRBV6-5 and TRBJ1-4; a possible D gene is TRBD1 (5 bases). Between the trimmed V and J ends, which lost 2 bases and 8 bases, there was a span of 15 bases. CDR1 and CDR2 (germline): MNHEY, SVGAGI. The CDR3 covers 15 residues. CDR3 sequence (DNA): TGTGCCAGCAGTTACGGGCAAACCGGGGGAGAAAAACTGTTTTTT. Translation: CASSYGQTGGEKLFF.

This chain connects TRBV5-1 to TRBJ1-1, with a possible D match to TRBD1 (5 bases). The germline V gene encodes CDR1 SGHRS and CDR2 YFSETQ. Trimming removed 2 bases at V and 4 bases at J, with 12 bases between. The CDR3 covers 14 residues. CDR3 residues: CASSFQSGTTEAFF. The CDR3 region has the DNA TGCGCCAGCAGCTTTCAAAGCGGGACCACTGAAGCTTTCTTT.

J is TRBJ1-1 and V is TRBV5-1; possible D gene TRBD1, 6 bases. This CDR3 has 16 amino acids. Looked up from germline, CDR1 is SGHRS and CDR2 is YFSETQ. V lost 0 bases to trimming and J lost 1 base, with 13 bases between them. The CDR3 DNA is TGCGCCAGCAGCTTGGGGGGGCTCAGGGGGAACACTGAAGCTTTCTTT. Amino acid sequence: CASSLGGLRGNTEAFF.

V is TRBV25-1 and J is TRBJ1-2; D gene unclear. V was trimmed by 4 bases and J by 8 bases, leaving 11 bases between them. Germline CDR1 is MGHDK and CDR2 is SYGVNS. The CDR3 sequence is 12 residues long. DNA of the CDR3: TGTGCCAGCAGTGCCGGACTTGGGGGCTACACCTTC. It encodes CASSAGLGGYTF.

The table lists this clone with a few counts. J is TRBJ2-1 and V is TRBV5-1; 12 bases fit TRBD2. This CDR3 contains 21 residues. The V gene's germline CDR1 is SGHRS and CDR2 YFSETQ. The ends lost 4 bases at V and 0 bases at J; junction bases unmatched: 17. In DNA, the CDR3 is TGCGCCAGCAGCCCACGTCAGTGGCTAGCGGGGGGGGTCAGCTCCTACAATGAGCAGTTCTTC. Its translation: CASSPRQWLAGGVSSYNEQFF.

This chain links TRBV19 with TRBJ2-7; a weak D match, TRBD1 (6 bases). The CDR3 totals 12 residues. Trimming left V 5 bases short and J 4 bases short, with 9 bases between. The germline CDR1 and CDR2 sequences are LNHDA and SQIVND (reference sequence). CDR3: CASSPRGYEQYF. The DNA for the CDR3 is TGTGCCAGTAGTCCCAGGGGTTACGAGCAGTACTTC.

This chain connects TRBV5-1 to TRBJ2-2, with 8 bases matching TRBD1. Germline CDR1 and CDR2: SGHRS and YFSETQ. The length of the CDR3 is 15 residues. The J segment lost 2 bases and the V segment lost 4 bases, leaving 4 bases of the junction unmatched. The DNA for the CDR3 is TGCGCCAGCAGCCAGGGGGCGGGAAACACCGGGGAGCTGTTTTTT. Protein: CASSQGAGNTGELFF.

This sequence joins TRBV6-1 and TRBJ1-5, with a possible D match to TRBD1 (6 bases). The CDR3 is made up of 15 amino acids. The V gene lost 8 bases and the J gene lost 0 bases, with 14 bases spanning the gap. Germline V gene lookup returns CDR1 MNHNS and CDR2 SASEGT. The CDR3 is CASGGALYSNQPQHF. The CDR3 DNA reads TGTGCCAGCGGGGGGGCCCTTTATAGCAATCAGCCCCAGCATTTT.

This chain connects TRBV2 to TRBJ2-4, with 7 bases aligning to TRBD1. With V trimmed by 5 bases and J by 10 bases, 2 bases remained unmatched. The CDR3 length is 11 residues. The V gene's germline CDR1 is SNHLY and CDR2 FYNNEI. CDR3 sequence reads: CASSPTGIQYF. CDR3 nucleotide sequence: TGTGCCAGCAGTCCGACAGGGATTCAGTACTTC.

A remark on this clone: Other DNA sequences in the same sample also yield this CDR3. The chain has TRBV5-1 and TRBJ2-7; D may be TRBD2 (7 bases). The V gene lost 0 bases and the J gene lost 3 bases, with 10 bases spanning the gap. The CDR3 runs to 14 residues. CDR1 is SGHRS and CDR2 is YFSETQ in the germline V gene. In DNA form, the CDR3 reads TGCGCCAGCAGCTTGGGGGGGGGCAGCTACGAGCAGTACTTC. It translates to CASSLGGGSYEQYF.

This chain joins TRBV6-5 and TRBJ1-1; the D gene is possibly TRBD1 (5 bases). The CDR3 consists of 10 residues. V was pared by 9 bases and J by 11 bases, with 13 bases between. Germline V gene lookup returns CDR1 MNHEY and CDR2 SVGAGI. The DNA of the CDR3 is TGTGCCAGTGGGCGGGACGAGGCTTTCTTT. Its translation is CASGRDEAFF.

This rearrangement joins TRBV11-1 to TRBJ2-3, with 9 bases aligning to TRBD1. Unmatched junction bases numbered 11, after V lost 6 bases and J lost 4 bases. Germline V gives CDR1 SGHAT, CDR2 FQDESV (reference sequence). The CDR3 contains 16 residues. This chain's CDR3 is CASSRGQGRSADTQYF. DNA of the CDR3: TGTGCCAGCAGTCGAGGACAGGGGAGATCGGCAGATACGCAGTATTTT.

V is TRBV30 and J is TRBJ1-1; D gene ambiguous. Germline V gives CDR1 GTSNPN, CDR2 SVGIG (reference sequence). The germline V and J ends were trimmed by 8 bases and 8 bases, with 15 bases remaining between them. The CDR3 spans 11 residues. As DNA, the CDR3 is TGTGCCCTAAGTGTGGTCAGGGAAGCTTTCTTT. The encoded protein is CALSVVREAFF.

The rearrangement uses TRBV9 and TRBJ1-2, with no clear D. CDR1 is SGDLS, CDR2 YYNGEE, per germline. Trimming pared 0 bases from V and 5 bases from J, leaving 11 bases between. The CDR3 length is 14 residues. The CDR3 reads CASSVVPGDYGYTF. In DNA form, the CDR3 reads TGTGCCAGCAGCGTAGTCCCGGGAGATTATGGCTACACCTTC.

This chain links TRBV13 with TRBJ1-1; possibly TRBD1 for D (6 bases). This CDR3 spans 14 amino acids. Germline V CDR1 and CDR2: PRHDT, FYEKMQ (reference sequence). Trimming took 8 bases from V and 1 from J, leaving 14 bases between them. The CDR3 loop is CASDQGQSNTEAFF. The CDR3 nucleotides are TGTGCCAGCGACCAGGGGCAATCGAACACTGAAGCTTTCTTT.

The chain employs TRBV30 and TRBJ1-2; 11 bases line up with TRBD1. The CDR3 contains 18 residues. Germline V gives CDR1 GTSNPN, CDR2 SVGIG (reference sequence). Germline trimming cut 5 bases from V and 2 bases from J; bases unmatched to any gene: 16. The CDR3 region is CAWAPFFRDRGDNYGYTF. CDR3 DNA sequence: TGTGCCTGGGCCCCATTTTTCCGGGACAGGGGGGACAACTATGGCTACACCTTC.

Concerning this clone itself: Compared with germline, one end of the junction differs, possibly owing to a read error. This chain connects TRBV18 to TRBJ1-5; 7 bases match TRBD1. Germline V gene lookup returns CDR1 KGHSH and CDR2 LQKENI. The CDR3 runs to 17 residues. CDR3 coding DNA: TGTGCCAGCTCCCCACCCGTGGGACAGCGACGCAATCAGCCCCAGCATTTT. This encodes CASSPPVGQRRNQPQHF.

The chain has TRBV19 and TRBJ2-7; the D is unclear. V lost 3 bases and J lost 4, with 10 bases in between. From germline, CDR1 is LNHDA and CDR2 SQIVND (reference sequence). This CDR3 is 13 amino acids long. DNA for the CDR3: TGTGCCAGTAGTATTCGTGTCCTTTACGAGCAGTACTTC. Its protein is CASSIRVLYEQYF.

The chain combines TRBV6-6 with TRBJ2-7; 7 nucleotides align to TRBD1. The germline CDR1 and CDR2 sequences are MNHNY and SVGAGI (reference sequence). V lost 5 bases to trimming and J lost 4 bases; unmatched junction nucleotides: 8. The CDR3 runs 14 residues. Here the CDR3 reads CASSTGQQVYEQYF. The CDR3 coding sequence is TGTGCCAGCAGTACGGGACAGCAAGTTTACGAGCAGTACTTC.

This chain joins TRBV18 and TRBJ2-5; 7 nucleotides match TRBD1. The CDR3 spans 15 residues. V trimming: 1 base; J trimming: 2 bases; junction bases outside the gene matches: 4. Germline CDR1 KGHSH, CDR2 LQKENI. The DNA for the CDR3 is TGTGCCAGCTCACCACGACAGGGAAAACAAGAGACCCAGTACTTC. Amino acids: CASSPRQGKQETQYF.

This clone was seen only a few times. This chain connects TRBV2 to TRBJ2-5; the D gene is possibly TRBD2 (6 bases). This CDR3 has 12 residues. Germline V gene sequence: CDR1 SNHLY, CDR2 FYNNEI. Trimming took 8 bases from V and 3 from J, leaving 10 bases between them. In DNA form, the CDR3 reads TGTGCCAGCTTGGGACTTAAAGAGACCCAGTACTTC. Translation: CASLGLKETQYF.

The rearrangement links TRBV6-1 to TRBJ1-1; 7 nucleotides agree with TRBD1. The V gene's germline CDR1 is MNHNS and CDR2 SASEGT. V trimming: 6 bases; J trimming: 11 bases; junction bases outside the gene matches: 12. The CDR3 runs 13 residues. CDR3 nucleotide sequence: TGTGCCAGCAGCGGAGAACAGGGGATTAAGGCTTTCTTT. It codes for CASSGEQGIKAFF.

This clone occurred a few times. This chain links TRBV6-5 with TRBJ1-5, with TRBD1 as a possible D gene (6 bases). Germline loops: CDR1 MNHEY, CDR2 SVGAGI. The V and J ends lost 5 bases and 7 bases respectively, with 12 bases between them. The CDR3 loop spans 13 amino acids. The CDR3 coding sequence is TGTGCCAGCAGTCCAGGGGTAGGACAGCCCCAGCATTTT. It yields the protein CASSPGVGQPQHF.

The CDR3 region has the DNA TGTGCCACCGCGCCTTCTCAAGCGGGAGGGCCCGATGAGCAGTTCTTC. It translates to CATAPSQAGGPDEQFF. This chain connects TRBV2 to TRBJ2-1, with 10 bases fitting TRBD2. The CDR3 runs 16 residues. The V segment lost 10 bases and the J segment 8 bases; nucleotides outside the gene matches: 17. Germline V gene sequence: CDR1 SNHLY, CDR2 FYNNEI.

V and J are TRBV10-3 and TRBJ2-7, with TRBD2 matching 10 bases. Germline V gene lookup returns CDR1 ENHRY and CDR2 SYGVKD. The V gene end was trimmed by 6 bases and the J gene end by 5 bases; junction bases not matched to a gene: 4. The CDR3 is 13 amino acids. The CDR3 DNA follows: TGTGCCATCAGAACCGGGACTAGCGACGAGCAGTACTTC. Protein: CAIRTGTSDEQYF.

This clone was counted between two and nine times. The genes are TRBV5-1 and TRBJ2-7, with TRBD1 matching 8 bases. V trimming: 4 bases; J trimming: 0 bases; junction bases outside the gene matches: 9. Germline CDR1 and CDR2: SGHRS and YFSETQ. CDR3 length: 16 residues. DNA for the CDR3: TGCGCCAGCAGCCCTCTCTCTCAGGGGGCCTCCTACGAGCAGTACTTC. Encoded protein: CASSPLSQGASYEQYF.